The TCR beta chain under discussion was sequenced for a study of blood T cell repertoires in COVID-19. CDR1 and CDR2 from the germline V gene are MDHEN and SYDVKM. The CDR3 runs 16 residues. V was trimmed by 6 bases and J by 0 bases, leaving 17 bases between them. Clones were sequenced by immunoSEQ multiplex PCR, and TCRdb holds only the in-frame ones, with some missing. The sample lists about 74,000 clones, approximately 91% occurring once. This sequence joins TRBV28 and TRBJ1-1, with D uncertain. This TCR was sampled from a man between 45 and 60 years old with COVID-19, enrolled during active disease. Material: peripheral blood. CDR3 amino acids: CASRFLTVGMNTEAFF. The CDR3 DNA follows: TGTGCCAGCAGATTTCTAACAGTAGGAATGAACACTGAAGCTTTCTTT.